The 20 T cell receptor beta chains below come from one sample, sequenced in a study of vaccination and CD4 T cells after COVID-19. Specified treatment: roughly 10-day PBMC culture with coronavirus spike peptide pools or control peptides (ViraFEST assay). CD4+ T cells that had been cultured provided DNA sequenced with the Oncomine TCR Beta short-read assay. One entry per CDR3 protein results from TCRdb running MiXCR on the PCR reads. The data hold about 9,700 distinct CDR3 sequences, with roughly 70% observed a single time. Their target antigens are unknown. The sequencing sample was made of CD4+ T cells from blood, cultured in vitro. Source of these receptors: a human donor who had recovered from COVID-19.

The chain recombines TRBV6-2 or TRBV6-3 with TRBJ2-2, with D perhaps TRBD2 (5 bases). The CDR3 is made up of 16 amino acids. From germline, CDR1 is MNHEY and CDR2 SVGEGT. Deletions cut 8 bases from V and 6 bases from J, with 22 bases between. The CDR3 protein is CASADPAGVGSGELFF. The DNA of the CDR3 is TGTGCCAGCGCCGACCCGGCCGGGGTAGGGTCCGGGGAGCTGTTTTTT.

CDR3 nucleotides: TGTGCCACCAGTGCAGGAACAGGTAGCAATCAGCCCCAGCATTTT. It encodes CATSAGTGSNQPQHF. This chain links TRBV24-1 with TRBJ1-5, with a weak D call TRBD1 (5 bases). The V end lost 5 bases, the J end lost 0 bases, and 10 bases lay between the germline ends. The V gene's germline CDR1 is KGHDR and CDR2 SFDVKD. This CDR3 contains 15 residues.

The rearrangement joins TRBV15 to TRBJ1-1; D uncertain. The CDR3 contains 15 residues. Trimming took 0 bases from V and 4 from J, leaving 12 bases between them. Germline values: CDR1 LNHNV, CDR2 YYDKDF (reference sequence). The CDR3 spells CATSRDLWAATEAFF. CDR3 in DNA: TGTGCCACCAGCAGAGATCTGTGGGCAGCCACTGAAGCTTTCTTT.

This CDR3 is CSVRPGQGASNQPQHF. The DNA of the CDR3 is TGCAGTGTTAGGCCCGGACAGGGGGCCAGCAATCAGCCCCAGCATTTT. V gene TRBV20-1 combines with J gene TRBJ1-5, with 11 bases lining up with TRBD1. The CDR3 spans 16 residues. With V trimmed by 7 bases and J by 1 base, 9 bases remained unmatched. CDR1 is DFQATT, CDR2 SNEGSKA, per germline (reference sequence).

This clonotype has more than one count but fewer than ten. The chain recombines TRBV7-2 with TRBJ1-1; D not resolved. The CDR3 runs 14 residues. V lost 5 bases, J lost 6 bases, and 16 bases lay in between. Germline V gene sequence: CDR1 SGHTA, CDR2 FQGNSA. The CDR3, as DNA: TGTGCCAGCAGCCCCCGCCCGGCGAGGGCTGAAGCTTTCTTT. Translation gives CASSPRPARAEAFF. Variable domain in full (rest from reference TRBV7-2 and TRBJ1-1): GAGVSQSPSNKVTEKGKDVELRCDPISGHTALYWYRQSLGQGLEFLIYFQGNSAPDKSGLPSDRFSAERTGGSVSTLTIQRTQQEDSAVYLCASSPRPARAEAFFGQGTRLTVV.

The V gene is TRBV30, the J gene TRBJ2-5; D is unresolved. The CDR3 is 13 amino acids. In germline, CDR1 is GTSNPN, CDR2 SVGIG (reference sequence). V lost 2 bases, J lost 4 bases, and 11 bases lay in between. In nucleotides, the CDR3 is TGTGCCTGGAGTACCCCGGTTGGAGAGACCCAGTACTTC. Translation gives CAWSTPVGETQYF.

The rearrangement uses TRBV7-9 and TRBJ2-2, with a tentative D call TRBD2 (7 bases). This CDR3 is 14 amino acids long. Germline V gene data show CDR1 as SEHNR and CDR2 as FQNEAQ (reference sequence). V dropped 3 bases and J dropped 7 bases, with 12 bases sitting between them. In DNA form, the CDR3 reads TGTGCCAGCAGCTTGTCGGGGGGCGGCGGGGAGCTGTTTTTT. Amino acids: CASSLSGGGGELFF.

The chain combines TRBV12-3 or TRBV12-4 with TRBJ1-1; unclear D gene. There are 13 residues in the CDR3. Trimming took 6 bases from V and 4 from J, leaving 12 bases between them. CDR3 sequence (DNA): TGTGCCAGCAGGGTTGGGTGGGCCACTGAAGCTTTCTTT. Translation: CASRVGWATEAFF.

This clonotype was counted a single time. The rearrangement uses TRBV4-2 and TRBJ1-1; D is ambiguous. V gave up 1 base and J gave up 0 bases, with 6 bases separating them. Germline lookup yields CDR1 LGHNA and CDR2 YNFKEQ. The CDR3 spans 14 residues. CDR3 residues: CASSQVSVNTEAFF. The CDR3 DNA sequence: TGTGCCAGCAGCCAAGTTAGTGTGAACACTGAAGCTTTCTTT.

The chain joins TRBV20-1 to TRBJ1-3; no definite D call. This CDR3 spans 12 amino acids. CDR1 is DFQATT and CDR2 is SNEGSKA in the germline V gene (reference sequence). The ends were cut back, 7 bases at V and 0 bases at J, with 7 bases in the middle. The CDR3 coding sequence is TGCAGTGTACTGGTCTCTGGAAACACCATATATTTT. This gives the protein CSVLVSGNTIYF.

CDR3 sequence (DNA): TGTGCCAGCAGTTACACCATTAGCAATCAGCCCCAGCATTTT. Its translation: CASSYTISNQPQHF. The chain has TRBV6-2 or TRBV6-3 and TRBJ1-5, with D hard to call. Germline V CDR1 and CDR2: MNHEY, SVGEGT. The V gene lost 2 bases and the J gene lost 0 bases, with 5 bases spanning the gap. This CDR3 is 14 amino acids long.

A note on this clonotype: A junction boundary mismatches the germline segment, possibly from a read error. The chain has TRBV10-1 and TRBJ2-1; 7 bases align to TRBD1. The CDR3 consists of 14 residues. The germline CDR1 and CDR2 sequences are WNHNN and SYGVQD (reference sequence). CDR3 DNA: TGCGCCAACAGTGTAGGACAGGAATACAATGAGCAGTTCTTC. Translating it yields CANSVGQEYNEQFF.

The chain carries TRBV20-1 and TRBJ1-6; possibly TRBD1 for D (6 bases). The CDR3 runs to 13 residues. The germline V gene encodes CDR1 DFQATT and CDR2 SNEGSKA (reference sequence). The V gene lost 5 bases and the J gene lost 7 bases, with 12 bases spanning the gap. CDR3 nucleotide sequence: TGCAGTGCTTTACAGGGTTGGAATTCACCCCTCCACTTT. Its translation is CSALQGWNSPLHF.

The genes are TRBV11-2 and TRBJ1-2, with D unclear. Germline CDR1 SGHAT, CDR2 FQNNGV. CDR3 length: 13 amino acids. Deletions cut 3 bases from V and 6 bases from J, with 11 bases between. The CDR3 DNA reads TGTGCCAGCAGCTTGGGTATAATGGATGGCTACACCTTC. Protein: CASSLGIMDGYTF. Looking up the rest from reference TRBV11-2 and TRBJ1-2 gives the full variable domain: EAGVAQSPRYKIIEKRQSVAFWCNPISGHATLYWYQQILGQGPKLLIQFQNNGVVDDSQLPKDRFSAERLKGVDSTLKIQPAKLEDSAVYLCASSLGIMDGYTFGSGTRLTVV.

The chain is built from TRBV6-1 and TRBJ1-2; 8 nucleotides line up with TRBD1. This CDR3 has 14 residues. Losses at the gene ends were 8 bases for V and 0 bases for J; bases not matched to a gene: 5. CDR1 is MNHNS and CDR2 is SASEGT in the germline V gene. This CDR3 is CASRWTGTNYGYTF. CDR3 bases: TGTGCCAGCCGGTGGACAGGGACTAACTATGGCTACACCTTC.

The gene calls are TRBV19 and TRBJ1-1, with 9 bases aligning to TRBD1. This CDR3 region has 18 residues. The V and J ends lost 2 bases and 0 bases, in that order; junction bases with no gene match: 10. Per germline, CDR1 LNHDA and CDR2 SQIVND (reference sequence). In DNA, the CDR3 is TGTGCCAGTAGTATAAAGCCCGGACAGGGGCGGGTGAACACTGAAGCTTTCTTT. It yields the protein CASSIKPGQGRVNTEAFF. Full variable domain (missing parts from reference TRBV19 and TRBJ1-1): DGGITQSPKYLFRKEGQNVTLSCEQNLNHDAMYWYRQDPGQGLRLIYYSQIVNDFQKGDIAEGYSVSREKKESFPLTVTSAQKNPTAFYLCASSIKPGQGRVNTEAFFGQGTRLTVV.

The chain recombines TRBV2 with TRBJ2-1; 12 positions agree with TRBD2. The CDR3 sequence is 15 residues long. Trimming at V came to 6 bases and at J to 8 bases, leaving 8 bases not matched to a gene. CDR1 SNHLY and CDR2 FYNNEI come from the germline V gene. CDR3 in DNA: TGTGCCAGCAGAGAGACTAGCGGGGGTGGGGATGAGCAGTTCTTC. This translates into CASRETSGGGDEQFF.

The chain is built from TRBV5-1 and TRBJ2-7; TRBD1 matches 11 bases. V dropped 4 bases and J dropped 2; count of bases not matched to a gene: 5. From germline, CDR1 is SGHRS and CDR2 YFSETQ. The CDR3 runs 15 residues. CDR3 DNA sequence: TGCGCCAGCAGCCCGCGGACAGGGGGCGCCTACGAGCAGTACTTC. Translated, it gives CASSPRTGGAYEQYF. Combining the CDR3 with reference TRBV5-1 and TRBJ2-7 gives the whole variable domain KAGVTQTPRYLIKTRGQQVTLSCSPISGHRSVSWYQQTPGQGLQFLFEYFSETQRNKGNFPGRFSGRQFSNSRSEMNVSTLELGDSALYLCASSPRTGGAYEQYFGPGTRLTVT.

The chain links TRBV10-3 to TRBJ1-2, with TRBD1 matching 8 bases. After removal of 7 bases from V and 5 bases from J, the junction contained 9 bases not matched to a gene. The CDR3 covers 14 residues. Germline V gives CDR1 ENHRY, CDR2 SYGVKD. CDR3 sequence (DNA): TGTGCCATCACCGTGGACAGGGTAGGGTATGGCTACACCTTC. It translates to CAITVDRVGYGYTF.

CDR3 DNA sequence: TGCAGTGCCCCCGGGGGGGATCCTAACTATGGCTACACCTTC. Translation gives CSAPGGDPNYGYTF. V gene TRBV20-1 combines with J gene TRBJ1-2; possibly TRBD1 for D (5 bases). The length of the CDR3 is 14 residues. Germline lookup yields CDR1 DFQATT and CDR2 SNEGSKA (reference sequence). V was pared by 6 bases and J by 0 bases, with 14 bases between.